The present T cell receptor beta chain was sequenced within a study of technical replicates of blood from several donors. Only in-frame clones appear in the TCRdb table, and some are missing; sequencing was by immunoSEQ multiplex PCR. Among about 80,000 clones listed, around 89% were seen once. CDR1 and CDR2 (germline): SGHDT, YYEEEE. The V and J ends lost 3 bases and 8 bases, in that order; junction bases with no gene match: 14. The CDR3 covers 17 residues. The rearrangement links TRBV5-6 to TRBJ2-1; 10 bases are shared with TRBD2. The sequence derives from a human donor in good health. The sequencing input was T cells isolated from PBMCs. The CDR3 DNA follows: TGTGCCAGCAGCTGGGGTAGCCCTAGCGGGAGACCGTATGAGCAGTTCTTC. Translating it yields CASSWGSPSGRPYEQFF.